Sequencing of this T cell receptor beta chain was carried out in a study of CD4 T cells in relation to SARS-CoV-2 and coronaviruses. Data came from immunoSEQ multiplex PCR; TCRdb stores just in-frame clones and leaves some out. The sample includes tens of thousands of clones, over 60% seen only once; the top ten take around a fifth. Concerning this clone: Its target is unknown.

V shed 3 bases and J shed 5 bases, with 11 bases lying between them. There are 13 residues in the CDR3. Germline V gene sequence: CDR1 SGHDT, CDR2 YYEEEE. Unexposed donor CD4+ T cells date from about 2011-2018, before the COVID-19 pandemic. After about 10 days of culture, CD4+ T cells were isolated. Each well had approximately 2.2 million PBMCs in approximately 5% human AB serum with IL-2. The rearrangement uses TRBV5-6 and TRBJ1-2; possible D gene TRBD1, 6 bases. Sequencing used CD4+ T cells from PBMCs, cultured in vitro. The sequence came from a human donor in good health. For the CDR3, the DNA is TGTGCCAGCAGCTATGGACAGCTATATGGCTACACCTTC. This sequence encodes CASSYGQLYGYTF. Full variable domain (outside the CDR3, taken from reference TRBV5-6 and TRBJ1-2): DAGVTQSPTHLIKTRGQQVTLRCSPKSGHDTVSWYQQALGQGPQFIFQYYEEEERQRGNFPDRFSGHQFPNYSSELNVNALLLGDSALYLCASSYGQLYGYTFGSGTRLTVV.